A single sample gave rise to the 12 T cell receptor beta chains below, sequenced in a study of cytomegalovirus exposure and HLA in healthy donors. PCR amplification relied on 60 Vbeta primers (plus 13 Jbeta primers). Method: immunoSEQ multiplex PCR; TCRdb's copy keeps in-frame clones and lacks some. Seen here are about 170,000 clones, about 80% observed once, and the top ten hold 2% to 2.5%. The sample consisted of PBMCs. The receptors here all came from a woman aged 25 to 45 in good health and CMV-seropositive.

The J gene is TRBJ2-1, the V gene TRBV9; D perhaps matches TRBD1 (6 bases). Trimming stripped 0 bases from V and 4 bases from J, with 8 bases between. Germline V gives CDR1 SGDLS, CDR2 YYNGEE. The CDR3 is made up of 14 amino acids. The CDR3 DNA is TGTGCCAGCAGCGTAGATGGGACATACAATGAGCAGTTCTTC. This codes for CASSVDGTYNEQFF.

The chain is built from TRBV7-8 and TRBJ2-7; 9 bases line up with TRBD1. Losses at the gene ends were 4 bases for V and 5 bases for J; bases not matched to a gene: 9. This CDR3 region has 15 residues. The V gene's germline CDR1 is SGHVS and CDR2 FQNEAQ. The CDR3 loop reads CASSSDRGGFHEQYF. DNA for the CDR3: TGTGCCAGCAGCTCGGACAGGGGAGGATTCCACGAGCAGTACTTC.

The chain recombines TRBV27 with TRBJ1-2; weak D call: TRBD1 (5 bases). Germline assignment: CDR1 MNHEY and CDR2 SMNVEV (reference sequence). The CDR3 sequence is 14 residues long. Trimming shortened V by 3 bases and J by 3 bases, and 11 bases separated the two germline ends. The CDR3 loop is CASSFGRVDYGYTF. Written as DNA, the CDR3 is TGTGCCAGCAGTTTTGGCAGGGTGGACTATGGCTACACCTTC.

CDR3: CATSRDNRDRLEQYF. CDR3 nucleotides: TGTGCCACCAGCAGAGACAACCGGGACAGGCTAGAGCAGTACTTC. V usage is TRBV15 and J usage is TRBJ2-7, with 8 bases fitting TRBD1. J was trimmed by 7 bases and V by 0 bases; bases with no gene match: 8. This CDR3 is 15 amino acids long. Germline lookup yields CDR1 LNHNV and CDR2 YYDKDF (reference sequence).

The rearrangement joins TRBV27 to TRBJ2-5, with TRBD1 as a possible D gene (5 bases). CDR3 length equals 13 residues. Per the germline V gene, CDR1 is MNHEY and CDR2 is SMNVEV (reference sequence). V was cut by 5 bases and J by 0 bases, with 7 bases left in between. CDR3 DNA: TGTGCCAGCAGTAGCAGGGACCAAGAGACCCAGTACTTC. It specifies CASSSRDQETQYF.

This clone was seen just once. V and J are TRBV4-3 and TRBJ1-2; D uncertain. V was pared by 6 bases and J by 7 bases, with 15 bases between. This CDR3 spans 13 amino acids. Germline assignment: CDR1 LGHNA and CDR2 YSLEER. CDR3 residues: CASRGSKGSGYTF. The DNA for the CDR3 is TGCGCCAGCAGGGGGAGTAAAGGGAGTGGCTACACCTTC.

The chain couples TRBV30 to TRBJ2-5; 8 bases fit TRBD1. Germline V gene sequence: CDR1 GTSNPN, CDR2 SVGIG (reference sequence). The CDR3 contains 13 residues. V lost 7 bases, J lost 4 bases, and 8 bases stayed unmatched. CDR3 residues: CAFGQGLVETQYF. Here the CDR3 DNA reads TGTGCCTTCGGACAGGGCCTTGTAGAGACCCAGTACTTC.

The chain joins TRBV5-1 to TRBJ1-5; a possible D gene is TRBD1 (6 bases). The CDR3 is 16 residues long. The V gene's germline CDR1 is SGHRS and CDR2 YFSETQ. Trimming removed 0 bases from V and 4 bases from J, with 14 bases in between. CDR3 coding DNA: TGCGCCAGCAGCTTGGGATTGGGCAGGGGAAATCAGCCCCAGCATTTT. This translates into CASSLGLGRGNQPQHF.

The rearrangement links TRBV19 to TRBJ2-1, with TRBD1 matching 9 bases. Germline values: CDR1 LNHDA, CDR2 SQIVND (reference sequence). J gave up 4 bases and V 8 bases, and 9 bases lay outside the gene matches. The CDR3 is made up of 15 amino acids. This chain's CDR3 is CASQDRDREYNEQFF. DNA of the CDR3: TGTGCCAGTCAGGACCGGGACAGGGAGTACAATGAGCAGTTCTTC.

The genes are TRBV5-1 and TRBJ2-1; 8 positions agree with TRBD2. From germline, CDR1 is SGHRS and CDR2 YFSETQ. V dropped 4 bases and J dropped 7; count of bases not matched to a gene: 7. The CDR3 contains 14 residues. The DNA of the CDR3 is TGCGCCAGCAGCATCGGGACTAGTCTGAATGAGCAGTTCTTC. This translates into CASSIGTSLNEQFF.

The CDR3 spells CASGLGQGASSYEQYF. The CDR3 DNA sequence: TGTGCTAGTGGTTTGGGGCAGGGGGCTTCTTCCTACGAGCAGTACTTC. The chain has TRBV12-5 and TRBJ2-7; 8 bases are a match to TRBD1. From germline, CDR1 is LGHNT and CDR2 FRNRAP. This CDR3 region has 16 residues. V gave up 1 base and J gave up 1 base; unmatched junction bases: 6.

This chain uses TRBV19 with TRBJ1-2, with TRBD1 identical over 9 bases. CDR3 size: 13 residues. Germline V lookup: CDR1 LNHDA, CDR2 SQIVND (reference sequence). J was trimmed by 8 bases and V by 5 bases; bases with no gene match: 6. This chain's CDR3 is CASSVGQGNGYTF. The CDR3 DNA reads as TGTGCCAGTAGTGTGGGACAGGGTAACGGCTACACCTTC.